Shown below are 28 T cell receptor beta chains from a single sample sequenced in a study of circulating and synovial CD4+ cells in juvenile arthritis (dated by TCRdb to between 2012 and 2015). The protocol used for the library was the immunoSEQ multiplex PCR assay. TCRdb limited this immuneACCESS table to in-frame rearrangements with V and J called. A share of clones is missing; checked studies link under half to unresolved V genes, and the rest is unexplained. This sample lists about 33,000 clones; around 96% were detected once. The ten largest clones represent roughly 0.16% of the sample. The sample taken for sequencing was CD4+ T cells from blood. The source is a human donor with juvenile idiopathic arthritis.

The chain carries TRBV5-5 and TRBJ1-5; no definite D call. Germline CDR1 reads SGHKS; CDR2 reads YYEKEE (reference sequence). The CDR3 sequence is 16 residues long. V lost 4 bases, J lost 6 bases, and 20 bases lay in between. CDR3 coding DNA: TGTGCCAGCAGCCCCGGGGAGGGTGTGGTTGGTCAGCCCCAGCATTTT. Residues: CASSPGEGVVGQPQHF.

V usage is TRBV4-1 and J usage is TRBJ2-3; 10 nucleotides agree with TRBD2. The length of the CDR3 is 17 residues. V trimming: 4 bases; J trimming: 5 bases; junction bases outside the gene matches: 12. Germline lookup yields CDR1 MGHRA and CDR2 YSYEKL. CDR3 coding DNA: TGCGCCAGCAGCCCGGGGGCCAGCGGGAGGGCCAGAGATACGCAGTATTTT. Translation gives CASSPGASGRARDTQYF.

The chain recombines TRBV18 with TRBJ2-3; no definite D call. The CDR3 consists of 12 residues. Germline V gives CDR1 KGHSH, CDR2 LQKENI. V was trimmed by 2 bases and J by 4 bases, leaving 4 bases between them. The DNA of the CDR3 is TGTGCCAGCTCACCAGGAGCAGATACGCAGTATTTT. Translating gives CASSPGADTQYF.

CDR3 sequence reads: CASTAANTGELFF. The CDR3 DNA sequence: TGTGCCAGCACGGCGGCGAACACCGGGGAGCTGTTTTTT. This chain connects TRBV7-9 to TRBJ2-2; D is uncertain. V was cut by 7 bases and J by 0 bases, with 6 bases left in between. Per the germline V gene, CDR1 is SEHNR and CDR2 is FQNEAQ (reference sequence). The CDR3 is made up of 13 amino acids.

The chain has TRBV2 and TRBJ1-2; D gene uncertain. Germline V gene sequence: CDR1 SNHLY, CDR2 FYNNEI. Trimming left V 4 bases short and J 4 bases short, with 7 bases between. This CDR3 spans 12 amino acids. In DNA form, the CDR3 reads TGTGCCAGCAGTGTTTCAGGCTATGGCTACACCTTC. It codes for CASSVSGYGYTF.

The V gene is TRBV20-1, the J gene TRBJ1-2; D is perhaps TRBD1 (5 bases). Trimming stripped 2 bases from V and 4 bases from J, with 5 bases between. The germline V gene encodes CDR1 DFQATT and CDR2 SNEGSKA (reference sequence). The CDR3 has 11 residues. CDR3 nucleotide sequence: TGCAGTGCTAGACAGGGCTATGGCTACACCTTC. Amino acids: CSARQGYGYTF.

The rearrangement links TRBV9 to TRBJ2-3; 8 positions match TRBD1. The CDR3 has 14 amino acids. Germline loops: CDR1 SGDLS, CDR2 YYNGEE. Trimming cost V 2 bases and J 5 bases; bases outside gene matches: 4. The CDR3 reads CASSVQDREDTQYF. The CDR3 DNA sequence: TGTGCCAGCAGCGTTCAGGACAGGGAAGATACGCAGTATTTT.

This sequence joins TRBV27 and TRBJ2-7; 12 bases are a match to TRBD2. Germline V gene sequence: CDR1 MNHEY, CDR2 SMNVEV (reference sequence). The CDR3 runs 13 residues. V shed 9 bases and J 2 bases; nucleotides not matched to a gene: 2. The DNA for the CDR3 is TGTGCCAGTCGGACTAGCGGGGCCTACGAGCAGTACTTC. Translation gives CASRTSGAYEQYF.

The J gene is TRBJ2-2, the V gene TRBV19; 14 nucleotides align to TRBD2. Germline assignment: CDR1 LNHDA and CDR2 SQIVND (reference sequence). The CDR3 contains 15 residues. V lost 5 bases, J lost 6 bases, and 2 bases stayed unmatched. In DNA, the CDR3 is TGTGCCAGTAGTGGACTAGCGGGGGGATCCGGGGAGCTGTTTTTT. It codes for CASSGLAGGSGELFF.

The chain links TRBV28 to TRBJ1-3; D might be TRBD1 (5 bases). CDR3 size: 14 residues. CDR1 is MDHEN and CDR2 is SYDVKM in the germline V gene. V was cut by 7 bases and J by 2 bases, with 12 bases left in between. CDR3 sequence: CASTGAGAGNTIYF. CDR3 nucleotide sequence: TGTGCCAGCACTGGGGCGGGGGCTGGAAACACCATATATTTT.

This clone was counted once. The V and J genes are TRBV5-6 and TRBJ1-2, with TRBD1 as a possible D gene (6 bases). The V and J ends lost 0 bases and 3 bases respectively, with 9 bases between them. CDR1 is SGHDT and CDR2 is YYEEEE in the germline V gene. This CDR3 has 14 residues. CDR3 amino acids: CASSLDRDDYGYTF. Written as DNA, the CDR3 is TGTGCCAGCAGCTTGGACAGGGACGACTATGGCTACACCTTC.

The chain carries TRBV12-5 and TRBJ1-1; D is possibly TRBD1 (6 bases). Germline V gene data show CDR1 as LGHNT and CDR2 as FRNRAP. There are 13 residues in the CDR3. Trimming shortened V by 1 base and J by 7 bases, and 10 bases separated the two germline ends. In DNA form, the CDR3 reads TGTGCTAGTGGTTTGGGGGCAGGGGTTGAAGCTTTCTTT. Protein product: CASGLGAGVEAFF. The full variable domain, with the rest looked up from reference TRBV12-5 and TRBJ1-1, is DARVTQTPRHKVTEMGQEVTMRCQPILGHNTVFWYRQTMMQGLELLAYFRNRAPLDDSGMPKDRFSAEMPDATLATLKIQPSEPRDSAVYFCASGLGAGVEAFFGQGTRLTVV.

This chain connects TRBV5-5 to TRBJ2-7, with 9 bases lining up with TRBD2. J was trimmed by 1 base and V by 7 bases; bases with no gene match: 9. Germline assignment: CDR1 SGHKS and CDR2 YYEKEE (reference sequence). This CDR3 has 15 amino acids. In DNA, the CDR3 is TGTGCCAGCTCAACCTCTAGCGGGGCATCCTACGAGCAGTACTTC. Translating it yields CASSTSSGASYEQYF.

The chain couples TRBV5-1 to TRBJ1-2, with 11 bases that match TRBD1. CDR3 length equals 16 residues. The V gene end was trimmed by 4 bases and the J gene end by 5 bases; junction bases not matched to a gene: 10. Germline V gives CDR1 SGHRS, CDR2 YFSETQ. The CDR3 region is CASSQSGTGGQYGYTF. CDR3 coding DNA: TGCGCCAGCAGCCAATCCGGGACAGGGGGACAATATGGCTACACCTTC.

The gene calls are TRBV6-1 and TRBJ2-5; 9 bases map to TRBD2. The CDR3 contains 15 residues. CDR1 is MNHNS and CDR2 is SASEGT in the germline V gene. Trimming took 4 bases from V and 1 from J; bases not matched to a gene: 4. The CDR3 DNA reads TGTGCCAGCAGTGTGCTAGCGGGGTTCCAAGAGACCCAGTACTTC. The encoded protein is CASSVLAGFQETQYF.

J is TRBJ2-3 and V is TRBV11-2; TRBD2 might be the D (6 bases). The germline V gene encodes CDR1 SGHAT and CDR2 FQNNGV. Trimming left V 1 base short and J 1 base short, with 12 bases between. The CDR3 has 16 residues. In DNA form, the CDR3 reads TGTGCCAGCAGCTTAGGTTTGCGCGGGGGCACAGATACGCAGTATTTT. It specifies CASSLGLRGGTDTQYF.

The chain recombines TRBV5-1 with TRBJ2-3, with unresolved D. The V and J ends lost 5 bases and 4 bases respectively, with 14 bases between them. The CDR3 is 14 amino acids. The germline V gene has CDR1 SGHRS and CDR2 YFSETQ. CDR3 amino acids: CASRYSRSPDTQYF. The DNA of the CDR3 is TGCGCCAGCAGGTATAGTAGGAGCCCAGATACGCAGTATTTT.

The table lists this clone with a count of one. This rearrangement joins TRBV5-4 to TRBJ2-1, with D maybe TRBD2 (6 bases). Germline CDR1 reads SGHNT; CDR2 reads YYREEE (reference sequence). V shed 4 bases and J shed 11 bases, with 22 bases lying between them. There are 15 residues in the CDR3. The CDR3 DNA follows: TGTGCCAGCAGCGGGAGTATCGGGGGTCGTGGGAAGCAGTTCTTC. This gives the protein CASSGSIGGRGKQFF.

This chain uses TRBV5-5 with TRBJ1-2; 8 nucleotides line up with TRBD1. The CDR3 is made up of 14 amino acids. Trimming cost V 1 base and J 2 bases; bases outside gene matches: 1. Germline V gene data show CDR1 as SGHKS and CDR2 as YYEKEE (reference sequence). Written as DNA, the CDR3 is TGTGCCAGCAGCTTGAGGACAGGGAACTATGGCTACACCTTC. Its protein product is CASSLRTGNYGYTF.

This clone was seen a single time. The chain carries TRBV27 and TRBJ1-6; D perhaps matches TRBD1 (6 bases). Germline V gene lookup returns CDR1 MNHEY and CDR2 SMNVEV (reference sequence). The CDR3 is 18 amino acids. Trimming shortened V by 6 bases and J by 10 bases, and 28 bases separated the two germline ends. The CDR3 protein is CASRRRGGPQGEGSPLHF. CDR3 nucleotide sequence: TGTGCCAGCAGGCGGCGGGGGGGCCCCCAGGGAGAAGGATCACCCCTCCACTTT.

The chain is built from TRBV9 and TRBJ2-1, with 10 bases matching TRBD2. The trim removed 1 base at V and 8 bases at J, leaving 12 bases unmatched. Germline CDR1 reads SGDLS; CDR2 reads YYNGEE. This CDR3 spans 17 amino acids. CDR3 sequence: CASSVTHTGTSVDEQFF. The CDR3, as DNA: TGTGCCAGCAGCGTAACACACACCGGGACTAGCGTCGATGAGCAGTTCTTC.

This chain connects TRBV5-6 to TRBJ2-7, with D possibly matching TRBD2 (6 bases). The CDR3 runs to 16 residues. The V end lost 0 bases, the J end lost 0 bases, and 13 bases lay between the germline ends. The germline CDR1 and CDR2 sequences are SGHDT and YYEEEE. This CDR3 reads CASSLELGTASYEQYF. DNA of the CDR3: TGTGCCAGCAGCTTGGAATTGGGGACTGCCTCCTACGAGCAGTACTTC.

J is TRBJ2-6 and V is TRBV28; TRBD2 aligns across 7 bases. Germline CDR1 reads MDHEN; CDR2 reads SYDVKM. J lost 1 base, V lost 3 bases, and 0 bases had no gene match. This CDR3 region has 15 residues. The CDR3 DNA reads TGTGCCAGCAGTTTCGGGGGGTCTGGGGCCAACGTCCTGACTTTC. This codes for CASSFGGSGANVLTF.

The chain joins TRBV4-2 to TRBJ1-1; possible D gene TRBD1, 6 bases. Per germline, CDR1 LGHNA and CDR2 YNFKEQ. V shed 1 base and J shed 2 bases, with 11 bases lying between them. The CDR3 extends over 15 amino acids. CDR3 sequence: CASSQVGRGNTEAFF. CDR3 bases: TGTGCCAGCAGCCAAGTTGGCAGGGGAAACACTGAAGCTTTCTTT.

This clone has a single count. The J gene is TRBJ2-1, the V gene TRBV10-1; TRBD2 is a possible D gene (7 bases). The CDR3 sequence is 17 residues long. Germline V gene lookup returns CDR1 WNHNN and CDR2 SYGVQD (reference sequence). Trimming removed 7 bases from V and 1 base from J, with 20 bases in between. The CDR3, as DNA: TGCGCCAGCAACCGCGGGGGCCGTCGATGGTCCTACAATGAGCAGTTCTTC. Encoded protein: CASNRGGRRWSYNEQFF.

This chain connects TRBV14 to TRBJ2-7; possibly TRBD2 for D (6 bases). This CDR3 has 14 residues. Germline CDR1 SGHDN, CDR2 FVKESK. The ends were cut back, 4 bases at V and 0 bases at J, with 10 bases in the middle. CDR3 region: CASSRGLPSYEQYF. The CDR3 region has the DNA TGTGCCAGCAGCCGCGGACTACCCTCCTACGAGCAGTACTTC.

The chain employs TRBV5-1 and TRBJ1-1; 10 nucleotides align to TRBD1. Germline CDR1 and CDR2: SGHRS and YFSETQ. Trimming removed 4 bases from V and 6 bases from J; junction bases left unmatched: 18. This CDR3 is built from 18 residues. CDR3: CASSPRAGQGNLAAEAFF. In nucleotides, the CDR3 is TGCGCCAGCAGCCCTCGGGCGGGACAGGGGAATCTCGCGGCTGAAGCTTTCTTT.

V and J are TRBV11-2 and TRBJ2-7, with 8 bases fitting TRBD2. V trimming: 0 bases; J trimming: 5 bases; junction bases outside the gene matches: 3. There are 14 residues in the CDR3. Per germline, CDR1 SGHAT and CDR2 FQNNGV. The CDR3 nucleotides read TGTGCCAGCAGCTTAGAAAGCGGGAGCCACGAGCAGTACTTC. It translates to CASSLESGSHEQYF.